What follows are 31 T cell receptor beta chains derived from one specimen sequenced in a study of T cell changes during pregnancy in multiple sclerosis (dated by TCRdb to 2018 to 2020). The library relied on the immunoSEQ multiplex PCR assay. Sourced from immuneACCESS, this table was stored by TCRdb with only in-frame sequences that have V and J called. A share of the clones is absent; for the studies checked, an unresolved V gene accounts for under half, and the remainder has no known explanation. The sample has roughly 52,000 clones on record, over 80% of them singletons. Clones ranked in the top ten supply under 0.3% of the sample. Here the sequenced sample was CD4+ T cells from peripheral blood mononuclear cells, taken in the third trimester of pregnancy. The receptors were sampled from a female donor with multiple sclerosis, enrolled in a pregnancy study.

V usage is TRBV6-1 and J usage is TRBJ2-1; D ambiguous. In germline, CDR1 is MNHNS, CDR2 SASEGT. This CDR3 has 16 residues. The ends were cut back, 0 bases at V and 0 bases at J, with 9 bases in the middle. CDR3 residues: CASSEALHSSYNEQFF. The CDR3, as DNA: TGTGCCAGCAGTGAAGCGCTACACAGCTCCTACAATGAGCAGTTCTTC.

The rearrangement joins TRBV30 to TRBJ1-1; D is unclear. The CDR3 loop spans 13 amino acids. V lost 1 base and J lost 3, with 9 bases in between. Germline V gives CDR1 GTSNPN, CDR2 SVGIG (reference sequence). CDR3: CAWSAEAYTEAFF. The CDR3 DNA sequence: TGTGCCTGGAGTGCGGAGGCCTACACTGAAGCTTTCTTT. Drawing the rest from reference TRBV30 and TRBJ1-1, the complete variable domain is SQTIHQWPATLVQPVGSPLSLECTVEGTSNPNLYWYRQAAGRGLQLLFYSVGIGQISSEVPQNLSASRPQDRQFILSSKKLLLSDSGFYLCAWSAEAYTEAFFGQGTRLTVV.

The gene calls are TRBV30 and TRBJ1-4; no definite D call. Germline loops: CDR1 GTSNPN, CDR2 SVGIG (reference sequence). The CDR3 runs to 13 residues. Trimming took off 3 bases at V and 5 bases at J, with 10 bases between the two ends. In DNA, the CDR3 is TGTGCCTGGAGACGGAGTCCAAATGAAAAACTGTTTTTT. This gives the protein CAWRRSPNEKLFF.

The genes are TRBV7-9 and TRBJ2-5, with 7 bases fitting TRBD2. This CDR3 has 15 amino acids. Germline V gene lookup returns CDR1 SEHNR and CDR2 FQNEAQ (reference sequence). V lost 3 bases and J lost 5; bases outside the gene matches: 9. Here the CDR3 DNA reads TGTGCCAGCAGCTTCTTGCGGGGGAAGGGCGAGACCCAGTACTTC. Translating it yields CASSFLRGKGETQYF.

The V and J genes are TRBV28 and TRBJ2-3; the D gene is possibly TRBD2 (5 bases). The germline gives CDR1 MDHEN, CDR2 SYDVKM. The CDR3 spans 14 residues. V gave up 3 bases and J gave up 7 bases, with 14 bases separating them. For the CDR3, the DNA is TGTGCCAGCAGTTTTGATAGCGTCCCCTATACGCAGTATTTT. Amino acids: CASSFDSVPYTQYF.

The V gene is TRBV10-2, the J gene TRBJ2-4; a possible D gene is TRBD1 (6 bases). The CDR3 runs 16 residues. The V gene's germline CDR1 is WSHSY and CDR2 SAAADI. Trimming took off 0 bases at V and 3 bases at J, with 12 bases between the two ends. The CDR3 nucleotides read TGCGCCAGCAGTGAGTCCACAGGGCTGGGCAAAAACATTCAGTACTTC. Amino acids: CASSESTGLGKNIQYF.

This sequence joins TRBV19 and TRBJ2-5; D unresolved. Per the germline V gene, CDR1 is LNHDA and CDR2 is SQIVND (reference sequence). Between the trimmed V and J ends, which lost 1 base and 5 bases, there was a span of 17 bases. CDR3 length: 16 amino acids. CDR3 in amino acids: CASSIGAGGRLETQYF. In DNA, the CDR3 is TGTGCCAGTAGTATAGGGGCAGGTGGCCGATTGGAGACCCAGTACTTC. The whole variable domain, remainder taken from reference TRBV19 and TRBJ2-5, is DGGITQSPKYLFRKEGQNVTLSCEQNLNHDAMYWYRQDPGQGLRLIYYSQIVNDFQKGDIAEGYSVSREKKESFPLTVTSAQKNPTAFYLCASSIGAGGRLETQYFGPGTRLLVL.

The rearrangement uses TRBV19 and TRBJ2-5, with a possible D match to TRBD2 (6 bases). The CDR3 contains 13 residues. Trimming took 5 bases from V and 5 from J, leaving 12 bases between them. Germline CDR1 reads LNHDA; CDR2 reads SQIVND (reference sequence). The CDR3 here is CASSPGRAETQYF. CDR3 in DNA: TGTGCCAGTAGTCCCGGGAGAGCCGAGACCCAGTACTTC.

The rearrangement joins TRBV7-7 to TRBJ2-3; 7 bases are shared with TRBD2. The trim removed 0 bases at V and 3 bases at J, leaving 3 bases unmatched. CDR3 length: 15 residues. Germline CDR1 reads SSHAT; CDR2 reads FNYEAQ (reference sequence). The CDR3 DNA sequence: TGTGCCAGCAGCTTAGCGGCGGGGGAAACAGATACGCAGTATTTT. This gives the protein CASSLAAGETDTQYF.

The CDR3 nucleotides are TGTGCCAGCAGACAGGGGTCCGGAAACACCATATATTTT. Translation gives CASRQGSGNTIYF. The chain employs TRBV11-2 and TRBJ1-3, with 7 bases fitting TRBD1. The CDR3 is 13 amino acids. CDR1 SGHAT and CDR2 FQNNGV come from the germline V gene. The J segment lost 4 bases and the V segment lost 6 bases, leaving 3 bases of the junction unmatched.

The V gene is TRBV5-1, the J gene TRBJ1-2; the D gene is possibly TRBD1 (5 bases). The CDR3 runs to 16 residues. Germline V gene sequence: CDR1 SGHRS, CDR2 YFSETQ. Trimming took off 0 bases at V and 1 base at J, with 13 bases between the two ends. The CDR3 here is CASSLASDRFNYGYTF. CDR3 DNA sequence: TGCGCCAGCAGCTTGGCCTCCGACAGATTTAACTATGGCTACACCTTC.

The chain combines TRBV19 with TRBJ2-1, with 10 bases lining up with TRBD2. V shed 5 bases, J shed 5 bases, and the junction held 6 bases outside the gene matches. The V gene's germline CDR1 is LNHDA and CDR2 SQIVND (reference sequence). The length of the CDR3 is 15 residues. CDR3 bases: TGTGCCAGTAGTGCCTGGACTAGCGGAAACAATGAGCAGTTCTTC. Protein product: CASSAWTSGNNEQFF.

The chain couples TRBV5-1 to TRBJ1-5; perhaps TRBD1 as D (6 bases). The CDR3 is made up of 15 amino acids. Per the germline V gene, CDR1 is SGHRS and CDR2 is YFSETQ. Trimming removed 0 bases at V and 5 bases at J, with 12 bases between. CDR3 DNA: TGCGCCAGCAGCTTGGGGGGGCTAGATCATCAGCCCCAGCATTTT. Amino acids: CASSLGGLDHQPQHF. The whole variable domain, remainder taken from reference TRBV5-1 and TRBJ1-5, is KAGVTQTPRYLIKTRGQQVTLSCSPISGHRSVSWYQQTPGQGLQFLFEYFSETQRNKGNFPGRFSGRQFSNSRSEMNVSTLELGDSALYLCASSLGGLDHQPQHFGDGTRLSIL.

The rearrangement joins TRBV5-1 to TRBJ1-6; unclear D gene. The CDR3 length is 14 residues. The germline gives CDR1 SGHRS, CDR2 YFSETQ. Trimming pared 4 bases from V and 4 bases from J, leaving 9 bases between. The CDR3 sequence is CASSRDTYNSPLHF. The CDR3 nucleotides are TGCGCCAGCAGCCGCGACACTTATAATTCACCCCTCCACTTT.

The chain has TRBV5-1 and TRBJ2-1; 9 bases map to TRBD1. The CDR3 length is 15 residues. Trimming removed 0 bases from V and 8 bases from J; junction bases left unmatched: 6. Germline V gene lookup returns CDR1 SGHRS and CDR2 YFSETQ. The CDR3 DNA sequence: TGCGCCAGCAGCTTGGTGGGACAGGGAGTGGATGAGCAGTTCTTC. Residues: CASSLVGQGVDEQFF. Filled out from reference TRBV5-1 and TRBJ2-1, the complete variable domain reads KAGVTQTPRYLIKTRGQQVTLSCSPISGHRSVSWYQQTPGQGLQFLFEYFSETQRNKGNFPGRFSGRQFSNSRSEMNVSTLELGDSALYLCASSLVGQGVDEQFFGPGTRLTVL.

The chain carries TRBV2 and TRBJ1-1; 9 nucleotides align to TRBD1. The CDR3 contains 12 residues. Germline CDR1 is SNHLY and CDR2 is FYNNEI. Trimming removed 8 bases from V and 9 bases from J; junction bases left unmatched: 7. CDR3 coding DNA: TGTGCCAGCGGGACAGGGTCTATTAAAGCTTTCTTT. It yields the protein CASGTGSIKAFF.

This clone was recorded once. The rearrangement uses TRBV5-1 and TRBJ1-1, with D perhaps TRBD1 (5 bases). Trimming shortened V by 0 bases and J by 13 bases, and 13 bases separated the two germline ends. The germline CDR1 and CDR2 sequences are SGHRS and YFSETQ. The CDR3 is made up of 12 amino acids. The CDR3 spells CASSLDEGRGFF. The CDR3 coding sequence is TGCGCCAGCAGCTTGGATGAAGGGAGGGGTTTCTTT. Full variable domain (outside the CDR3, taken from reference TRBV5-1 and TRBJ1-1): KAGVTQTPRYLIKTRGQQVTLSCSPISGHRSVSWYQQTPGQGLQFLFEYFSETQRNKGNFPGRFSGRQFSNSRSEMNVSTLELGDSALYLCASSLDEGRGFFGQGTRLTVV.

This chain connects TRBV7-2 to TRBJ1-2, with unresolved D. From germline, CDR1 is SGHTA and CDR2 FQGNSA. Between the trimmed V and J ends, which lost 1 base and 11 bases, there was a span of 29 bases. The CDR3 is 18 residues long. The CDR3 loop reads CASSLVVGQSSHSGQYTF. Written as DNA, the CDR3 is TGTGCCAGCAGCTTAGTTGTCGGGCAGAGCTCCCACAGCGGGCAGTACACCTTC.

The chain recombines TRBV30 with TRBJ1-3, with 10 bases fitting TRBD1. This CDR3 contains 15 residues. Germline lookup yields CDR1 GTSNPN and CDR2 SVGIG (reference sequence). The J segment lost 4 bases and the V segment lost 3 bases, leaving 6 bases of the junction unmatched. CDR3 sequence: CAWRPGQGQGNTIYF. As DNA, the CDR3 is TGTGCCTGGAGACCGGGACAGGGGCAAGGAAACACCATATATTTT.

J is TRBJ1-5 and V is TRBV30; TRBD1 matches at 8 bases. CDR3 length equals 14 residues. Unmatched junction bases numbered 7, after V lost 4 bases and J lost 5 bases. CDR1 is GTSNPN, CDR2 SVGIG, per germline (reference sequence). The CDR3 bases are TGTGCCTGGAACCGCAGGGGGCCGGATCAGCCCCAGCATTTT. This encodes CAWNRRGPDQPQHF. Together with reference TRBV30 and TRBJ1-5, the CDR3 gives the full variable domain: SQTIHQWPATLVQPVGSPLSLECTVEGTSNPNLYWYRQAAGRGLQLLFYSVGIGQISSEVPQNLSASRPQDRQFILSSKKLLLSDSGFYLCAWNRRGPDQPQHFGDGTRLSIL.

This chain links TRBV30 with TRBJ2-6; D gene uncertain. V gave up 2 bases and J gave up 0 bases, with 8 bases separating them. Germline-derived CDR1 and CDR2 are GTSNPN and SVGIG (reference sequence). The CDR3 runs 15 residues. The CDR3 coding sequence is TGTGCCTGGAGTCGGTTAGCCTCTGGGGCCAACGTCCTGACTTTC. This encodes CAWSRLASGANVLTF. The full variable domain, its missing parts supplied by reference TRBV30 and TRBJ2-6, is SQTIHQWPATLVQPVGSPLSLECTVEGTSNPNLYWYRQAAGRGLQLLFYSVGIGQISSEVPQNLSASRPQDRQFILSSKKLLLSDSGFYLCAWSRLASGANVLTFGAGSRLTVL.

This chain uses TRBV19 with TRBJ1-1, with D hard to call. The CDR3 sequence is 15 residues long. Germline lookup yields CDR1 LNHDA and CDR2 SQIVND (reference sequence). Trimming left V 2 bases short and J 1 base short, with 11 bases between. CDR3 region: CASSISATPNTEAFF. CDR3 DNA: TGTGCCAGTAGTATATCCGCGACTCCGAACACTGAAGCTTTCTTT.

CDR3 amino acids: CSGGSIQYYEQFF. The CDR3, as DNA: TGCAGTGGGGGGTCAATCCAATATTATGAGCAGTTCTTC. The J gene is TRBJ2-1, the V gene TRBV29-1, with a weak D call TRBD2 (6 bases). Germline values: CDR1 SQVTM, CDR2 ANQGSEA. The CDR3 totals 13 residues.

This clone was counted only a few times. The chain joins TRBV19 to TRBJ1-1; 8 bases match TRBD1. The CDR3 spans 15 residues. V was pared by 3 bases and J by 1 base, with 4 bases of the junction left unmatched. Germline V gene sequence: CDR1 LNHDA, CDR2 SQIVND (reference sequence). The CDR3 region is CASSISGTGNTEAFF. CDR3 coding DNA: TGTGCCAGTAGTATTTCCGGGACAGGGAACACTGAAGCTTTCTTT.

The chain uses TRBV18 and TRBJ2-5; 8 positions match TRBD2. The CDR3 spans 16 residues. Germline CDR1 is KGHSH and CDR2 is LQKENI. The trim removed 0 bases at V and 7 bases at J, leaving 10 bases unmatched. CDR3 sequence (DNA): TGTGCCAGCTCACCACCGAGCGGGGGCCCCCCGGGGACCCAGTACTTC. This gives the protein CASSPPSGGPPGTQYF.

This chain joins TRBV30 and TRBJ2-1; 8 positions agree with TRBD2. J lost 9 bases, V lost 4 bases, and 11 bases had no gene match. The CDR3 runs to 14 residues. The germline V gene encodes CDR1 GTSNPN and CDR2 SVGIG (reference sequence). In DNA, the CDR3 is TGTGCCTGGAATCAGGCGCGGGGGGATGGTGAGCAGTTCTTC. The encoded protein is CAWNQARGDGEQFF.

V gene TRBV28 combines with J gene TRBJ2-6, with a tentative D call TRBD1 (6 bases). Trimming pared 7 bases from V and 0 bases from J, leaving 16 bases between. This CDR3 is 17 amino acids long. Germline CDR1 MDHEN, CDR2 SYDVKM. The CDR3 reads CASNHPPDSSGANVLTF. CDR3 in DNA: TGTGCCAGCAACCACCCCCCGGACAGCTCTGGGGCCAACGTCCTGACTTTC.

The gene calls are TRBV4-2 and TRBJ2-2; 9 positions match TRBD2. In germline, CDR1 is LGHNA, CDR2 YNFKEQ. The CDR3 length is 18 residues. With V trimmed by 0 bases and J by 7 bases, 12 bases remained unmatched. The CDR3 DNA follows: TGTGCCAGCAGCCAAGATTCCCCTGAGACTAGCGGTGGCGGGGAGCTGTTTTTT. Translation: CASSQDSPETSGGGELFF.

The genes are TRBV4-2 and TRBJ2-7, with TRBD2 as a possible D gene (5 bases). This CDR3 is built from 15 residues. Germline assignment: CDR1 LGHNA and CDR2 YNFKEQ. Trimming removed 0 bases from V and 3 bases from J, with 12 bases in between. The CDR3 region has the DNA TGTGCCAGCAGCCAAGACGGCGCGGGTGTCTACGAGCAGTACTTC. This gives the protein CASSQDGAGVYEQYF.

The V gene is TRBV2, the J gene TRBJ2-2; possibly TRBD1 for D (6 bases). V lost 7 bases, J lost 5 bases, and 29 bases lay in between. Germline V lookup: CDR1 SNHLY, CDR2 FYNNEI. CDR3 size: 19 residues. The CDR3 DNA is TGTGCCAGCACCTTAAGAATTGGGGGCCGACCTCTCCATACCGGGGAGCTGTTTTTT. Protein sequence: CASTLRIGGRPLHTGELFF.

The V and J genes are TRBV7-9 and TRBJ2-7, with TRBD1 matching over 7 bases. The germline V gene encodes CDR1 SEHNR and CDR2 FQNEAQ (reference sequence). CDR3 length equals 14 residues. With V trimmed by 7 bases and J by 3 bases, 9 bases remained unmatched. CDR3 amino acids: CASTRDSYDYEQYF. CDR3 DNA: TGTGCCAGCACCCGGGACAGCTACGACTACGAGCAGTACTTC.